This T cell receptor beta chain was captured by sequencing in a study of vaccination effects on CD4 cells after COVID-19. Study-wide context: Relative to the second dose, post-vaccine samples were obtained a median of 72 days later.

Measured with immunoSEQ multiplex PCR; TCRdb has only the in-frame clones, and not every one. The sample has over 50,000 clones, around 78% seen once; the top ten hold 0.95% to 1.5%. Of note for this clone: No antigen is known for it. Other nucleotide sequences in the sample specify the same CDR3.

Before sequencing took place, the ViraFEST assay used viral peptide pools to expand antigen-specific CD4+ T cells. Subsequent to approximately 11 days of culture, CD4+ T cells were isolated. As their vaccination, participants received two doses of either BNT162b2 or mRNA-1273. People in the vaccine group had not been infected with SARS-CoV-2 before, and their nucleocapsid antibodies were negative. This CDR3 region has 13 residues. The germline CDR1 and CDR2 sequences are SGHTA and FQGTGA. The V gene lost 1 base and the J gene lost 6 bases, with 8 bases spanning the gap. The input for sequencing was CD4+ T cells from PBMCs cultured with HCoV-229E spike peptides, taken after COVID-19 vaccination. The TCR originated in a human donor who received a COVID-19 vaccine. The chain is built from TRBV7-3 and TRBJ2-3; D call uncertain. In DNA form, the CDR3 reads TGTGCCAGCAGCTTAAGGGGTGGGGATACGCAGTATTTT. It translates to CASSLRGGDTQYF.